This T cell receptor beta chain was identified during a study of naive and memory T cell subsets. Study outcomes and limitations: From naive to CM, EM and EMRA, diversity decreased and Gini increased. Especially in CD8 cells, naive repertoires contained a few larger clonotypes, possibly CD45RA-re-expressing memory cells. Each distinct alpha or beta sequence counts as one clonotype. No ground truth validated the naive and memory repertoire findings.

CMV status came from CD4+ IFNgamma after overnight CMV lysate stimulation. CDR3 size: 14 residues. Germline lookup yields CDR1 MGHRA and CDR2 YSYEKL. V was clipped by 1 base and J by 1 base, with 8 bases between them. This clonotype was detected many times. What it recognizes is unknown. Both TRBC1 and TRBC2 were covered by a beta constant-region primer of two equimolar oligonucleotides. Four rounds of PCR amplified the ligated cDNA using nested alpha and beta constant-region primers plus SP2. One entry per CDR3 protein, called by TCRdb with MiXCR from the UMI-ligation and nested PCR reads. The sample includes over 110,000 distinct CDR3 sequences, roughly a fifth of them seen just once.

The rearrangement uses TRBV4-1 and TRBJ2-7; D is possibly TRBD2 (6 bases). The sample comprised naive CD8+ T cells from blood. The receptor was derived from a human donor in good health. CDR3 nucleotides: TGCGCCAGCAGCCAAGGCCGGGGGTCCTACGAGCAGTACTTC. This codes for CASSQGRGSYEQYF.